This T cell receptor (beta chain) was observed in a study of shared clonotypes between healthy human individuals. Overall study: Contributing individuals were a couple of females and three males aged 18 to 49. Overall study findings and caveats: Researchers found naive subsets generally carried larger estimated richness than memory subsets.

V was cut by 4 bases and J by 4 bases, with 9 bases left in between. Per germline, CDR1 LNHDA and CDR2 SQIVND (reference sequence). The CDR3 totals 13 residues. On this clone: Its target is not known.

Each sorted subset replicate got 200 ng genomic DNA, 25,000 to 30,000 genomes. Repertoires were generated with immunoSEQ multiplex PCR, while TCRdb's copy carries only in-frame clones and drops some. The sample gives some 2,100,000 clones, 90% to 96% of which show up once; roughly 0.13% is in the top ten. This chain connects TRBV19 to TRBJ2-3; D is ambiguous. The sequence came from a man between 18 and 29 years old in good health. Specimen: naive CD4+ T cells sorted from blood. Indicated subset: CD45RA+ positively selected. Here the CDR3 reads CASSTLQADTQYF. CDR3 in DNA: TGTGCCAGTAGTACCCTCCAGGCAGATACGCAGTATTTT.